This T cell receptor beta chain was obtained from a study of CD8 T cells in ankylosing spondylitis. Study-level findings and limits: Those disease-linked clones were CD8+; they were also relatively rare in peripheral blood. Some of the motif variants had earlier been found in reactive arthritis patients' fluid and blood.

A word on this clonotype: Its antigen remains unidentified.

The TCR beta libraries were generated through quantitative 5'-RACE incorporating molecular barcodes. TCRdb reprocessed the 5' RACE reads via MiXCR and lists one record per CDR3 protein. The table lists about 160,000 distinct CDR3 sequences, about 16% of them singletons. Sample: blood, either unsorted or a sorted T cell fraction (not recorded which). The receptor's source is a male donor with ankylosing spondylitis or in good health (not recorded which).

The CDR3 region has the DNA TGTGCCAGCAGCTTCAGCAGGGGGAACACCGGGGAGCTGTTTTTT. Its protein is CASSFSRGNTGELFF. The chain recombines TRBV5-5 with TRBJ2-2; D is possibly TRBD1 (6 bases). The CDR3 runs to 15 residues. Germline V gives CDR1 SGHKS, CDR2 YYEKEE (reference sequence). Trimming took off 2 bases at V and 1 base at J, with 9 bases between the two ends. The full variable domain, in which reference TRBV5-5 and TRBJ2-2 provide the parts outside the CDR3, is DAGVTQSPTHLIKTRGQQVTLRCSPISGHKSVSWYQQVLGQGPQFIFQYYEKEERGRGNFPDRFSARQFPNYSSELNVNALLLGDSALYLCASSFSRGNTGELFFGEGSRLTVL.